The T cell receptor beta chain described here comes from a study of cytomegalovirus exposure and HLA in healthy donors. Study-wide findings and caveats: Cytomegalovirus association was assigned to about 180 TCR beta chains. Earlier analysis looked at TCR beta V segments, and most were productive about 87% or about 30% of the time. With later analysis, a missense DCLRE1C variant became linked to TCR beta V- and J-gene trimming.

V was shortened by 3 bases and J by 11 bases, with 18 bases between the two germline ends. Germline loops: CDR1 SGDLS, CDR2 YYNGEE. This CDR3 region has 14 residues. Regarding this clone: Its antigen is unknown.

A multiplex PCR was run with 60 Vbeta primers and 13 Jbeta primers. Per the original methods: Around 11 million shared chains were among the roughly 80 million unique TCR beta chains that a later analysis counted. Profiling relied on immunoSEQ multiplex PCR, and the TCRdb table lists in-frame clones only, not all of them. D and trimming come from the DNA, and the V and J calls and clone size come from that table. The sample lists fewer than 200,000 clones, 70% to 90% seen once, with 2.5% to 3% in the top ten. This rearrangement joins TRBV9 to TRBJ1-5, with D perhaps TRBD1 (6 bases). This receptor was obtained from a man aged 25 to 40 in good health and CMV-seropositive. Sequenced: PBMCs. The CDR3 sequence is CASSEDSRGSAQHF. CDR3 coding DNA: TGTGCCAGCAGCGAGGACAGCCGGGGATCGGCCCAGCATTTT.